What follows is one T cell receptor beta chain and its context. The antigen remains unidentified. It was healthy bone marrow donors who served as donors. The data stem from a study of cytomegalovirus exposure and HLA in healthy donors. In the study overall: A prior analysis found about 120 million unique TCR beta sequences from around 180 million T cells. The study placed over 65% of its 398 genotyped donors in the Caucasian-associated ancestry cluster. Points from the study as a whole: A classifier reportedly called cytomegalovirus status with high sensitivity and specificity.

The CDR3 consists of 11 residues. Unmatched junction bases numbered 1, after V lost 7 bases and J lost 7 bases. Germline values: CDR1 SGDLS, CDR2 YYNGEE. The PCR employed 60 Vbeta primers together with 13 Jbeta primers. Measured with immunoSEQ multiplex PCR; TCRdb has only the in-frame clones, and not every one. This repertoire shows approximately 190,000 clones, around four fifths found once; its top ten account for around 0.8%. The chain uses TRBV9 and TRBJ2-2; 7 nucleotides align to TRBD1. The TCR originated in a woman between 18 and 29 years old in good health and CMV-seronegative. Sequencing was carried out using PBMCs. The chain's CDR3 is CASSGGGELFF. The CDR3 nucleotides are TGTGCCAGCTCAGGGGGCGGGGAGCTGTTTTTT.